Detailed here is one T cell receptor (beta chain). The antigen it recognizes is unknown. Base quality data are lacking; no much larger clone is found one base away. In the paper's terms, the time point label means: sample from adult after SARS-CoV-2 infection, after symptom onset. Two convalescent COVID-19 patients, sampled after symptom onset from adults with prior SARS-CoV-2 infection, were also TCR-sequenced for comparison. The CDR3 regions of human TCRbeta chains were subjected to immunosequencing. For the original study's pipeline: TCRs in the repertoires were compared against a reference library of SARS-CoV-2-specific TCRs that had been generated with the MIRA antigen-specificity platform. Breadth meant the fraction of unique TCRs that were SARS-CoV-2-associated, whereas depth meant the fraction of total T cells that were SARS-CoV-2-associated. Using the MIRA data, each spike-specific TCR was assigned both to the spike region to which the TCR was reactive and to a CD4 or CD8 class. Log10-transformed breadth and depth values were compared by one-way ANOVA with Sidak's multiple comparisons tests. This is the immuneACCESS table as TCRdb keeps it, with only in-frame sequences that have V and J called. A part of the clones is gone; compared with another copy, unresolved V genes explain less than half, and the rest is unexplained. V and J calls plus clone size are reproduced from that table; the DNA served to infer D and trimming. Here the sample has about 140,000 clones; 85% to 95% occur a single time. The ten biggest clones cover more than 10% of the sample.

The data derive from a study of T cell responses to AZD1222 COVID-19 vaccine (dated by TCRdb to the early 2020s). Describing the broader study: TCR sequencing was performed for 230 to 250 trial participants, of whom some 200 were given two doses of AZD1222 and approximately 25 were given two doses of MenACWY control vaccine. Enrollment into the trials was organized by age into subgroups of 18-55, 56-69 and 70-plus years, and those subgroups contained roughly 160, 29 and 62 TCR-sequenced participants, respectively.

The CDR3 sequence holds 15 residues, the cysteine and phenylalanine included. This entry keeps only the CDR3 DNA: 45 bases, framed from base 1. The junction carries 17 bases between V and J, which are trimmed by 4 bases and 7 bases respectively. CDR1 and CDR2, per the germline V gene, are MDHEN and SYDVKM. The paper's findings and limits, for the study overall: Reportedly, close to half of the unique spike-specific TCRs recognized epitopes lying outside the regions that are mutated in the B.1.351 and B.1.1.7 variants. Conclusions about previously exposed vaccinees are limited, since just 6 or 7 AZD1222 recipients were seropositive for SARS-CoV-2 at baseline. Because no day 14 peak-response samples were available, the repertoires could be characterized only after the peak T cell response. CD4 TCRs associated with the vaccine covered the entire spike protein, and the dominant responses were in regions 160-218 and 743-854. The 56-69-year group was small, and its depth increase did not reach significance, likely because of low power. Participants were mostly white British, with more females than males. The authors suggested clonal diversity may have been underestimated. Spike-specific TCR breadth and depth rose significantly after two AZD1222 doses compared with day 0 and with MenACWY recipients.

The source material was peripheral blood, sampled after recovery from COVID-19. The V and J segments used are TRBV28 and TRBJ1-5, with no D gene named confidently. The sequence derives from an adult who had recovered from COVID-19. The sequence in DNA is TGTGCCAGCAGTTCACCCATGGCGGGCTGGCAGCCCCAGCATTTT. It is translated as CASSSPMAGWQPQHF.